This T cell receptor beta chain stems from a study of blood T cell repertoires in COVID-19. Sequencing was performed with immunoSEQ multiplex PCR; in TCRdb, only in-frame clones are kept and a portion is missing. Among under 300,000 clones, about nine tenths were seen once, and the ten largest hold 15% to 17%. Resolution of symptoms, clearance, or two negative PCRs was present in recovered Cohort 3 donors. V was clipped by 5 bases and J by 7 bases; unmatched bases: 10. Per the germline V gene, CDR1 is SGHTA and CDR2 is FQGNSA. The CDR3 covers 15 residues. J is TRBJ1-4 and V is TRBV7-2; 7 bases agree with TRBD1. The sequenced sample was PBMCs or T cells enriched from blood (not recorded which). The clonotype originates from a man aged 18 to 29 who had recovered from COVID-19. CDR3 sequence reads: CASSAQRQGGEKLFF. CDR3 coding DNA: TGTGCCAGCAGCGCCCAAAGACAGGGAGGTGAAAAACTGTTTTTT.